The clone carrying this TCR beta chain occurred many times. CDR1 and CDR2 (germline): SGHRS, YFSETQ. V lost 1 base to trimming and J lost 7 bases, with 17 bases between them. The CDR3 is made up of 15 amino acids. This entry is derived from a study of blood T cells in healthy people across ages. Sample-barcoded 5' priming and a J-beta primer mix drove a second PCR of about 6 to 12 cycles. Carrying 12 random nucleotides, a template-switch adaptor labeled each individual cDNA molecule. Via MiXCR, TCRdb re-called the 5' RACE reads, giving one row per CDR3 protein. The sample shows hundreds of thousands of distinct CDR3 sequences, roughly 30% of them seen only once.

V usage is TRBV5-1 and J usage is TRBJ1-1; perhaps TRBD1 as D (6 bases). The sample consisted of blood. This TCR was recovered from a woman older than 75 in good health. CDR3 sequence: CASSLTPGGAYEAFF. In DNA, the CDR3 is TGCGCCAGCAGCTTGACCCCGGGGGGCGCCTATGAAGCTTTCTTT.